This TCR beta chain was retrieved from a study of blood T cell repertoires in COVID-19. Looked up from germline, CDR1 is SGHRS and CDR2 is YFSETQ. Losses at the gene ends were 2 bases for V and 0 bases for J; bases not matched to a gene: 8. CDR3 length: 16 residues. TCRdb's table, derived via immunoSEQ multiplex PCR, lists solely in-frame clones and lacks some. There are 300,000 to 450,000 clones in the sample; about 88% occur only once, and about 2.9% lies in the top ten. This chain uses TRBV5-1 with TRBJ2-7, with 7 bases that match TRBD2. This TCR came from a human donor in a cohort sampled during active COVID-19. Input material: peripheral blood. The CDR3 nucleotides are TGCGCCAGCAGCTTAAAGGGAGGGCAAAGCTCCTACGAGCAGTACTTC. Translated, it gives CASSLKGGQSSYEQYF.